A single sample is the source of the 31 T cell receptor beta chains below, sequenced in a study of CD8+CD57+ T cells in acquired aplastic anemia. Using genomic DNA as the template, TCR beta VDJ and CDR3 profiling was carried out. TCRdb ran MiXCR on the reads and lists one entry per CDR3 protein. The repertoire has about 180,000 distinct CDR3 sequences, approximately 45% of them found once; the top ten carry under 3%. What was sequenced was sorted CD4+, CD8+, or CD8+CD57+ T cells (not recorded which) from PBMCs. The receptors were gathered from a human donor in good health.

This chain connects TRBV10-3 to TRBJ2-3, with 14 bases aligning to TRBD2. The germline CDR1 and CDR2 sequences are ENHRY and SYGVKD. This CDR3 spans 16 amino acids. Trimming at V came to 6 bases and at J to 0 bases, leaving 2 bases not matched to a gene. In DNA, the CDR3 is TGTGCCATCAGGACTAGCGGGAGGGGTAGCACAGATACGCAGTATTTT. This gives the protein CAIRTSGRGSTDTQYF.

In its sample, this clonotype was seen many times. CDR3 protein: CASSLASSGSSYEQYF. The CDR3 region has the DNA TGCGCCAGCAGCTTGGCCTCTAGCGGGAGCTCCTACGAGCAGTACTTC. The chain links TRBV5-1 to TRBJ2-7; TRBD2 aligns across 10 bases. There are 16 residues in the CDR3. CDR1 is SGHRS, CDR2 YFSETQ, per germline. V lost 0 bases, J lost 0 bases, and 3 bases stayed unmatched.

The count of this clonotype is one. CDR3 DNA sequence: TGTGCCAGTAGTATAGGTGGGCAGGCCACTGAAGCTTTCTTT. Encoded protein: CASSIGGQATEAFF. J is TRBJ1-1 and V is TRBV19; D call uncertain. The ends were cut back, 1 base at V and 4 bases at J, with 10 bases in the middle. Germline V gene sequence: CDR1 LNHDA, CDR2 SQIVND (reference sequence). There are 14 residues in the CDR3.

The chain has TRBV7-3 and TRBJ2-3, with D possibly TRBD2 on 6 matching bases. Trimming took 4 bases from V and 4 from J, leaving 15 bases between them. This CDR3 contains 15 residues. CDR1 and CDR2 (germline): SGHTA, FQGTGA. CDR3 residues: CASSSEGLVADTQYF. CDR3 nucleotide sequence: TGTGCCAGCAGCTCGGAGGGACTTGTCGCAGATACGCAGTATTTT.

Here the CDR3 DNA reads TGTGCCACCAGTGATCATCATGACGGCTATGGCTACACCTTC. Encoded protein: CATSDHHDGYGYTF. The genes are TRBV24-1 and TRBJ1-2; D is unresolved. CDR3 length equals 14 residues. In germline, CDR1 is KGHDR, CDR2 SFDVKD. V gave up 3 bases and J gave up 4 bases, with 11 bases separating them.

This clonotype has more than one count but fewer than ten. Compared with germline, one end of the junction differs, possibly owing to a read error. The V gene is TRBV29-1, the J gene TRBJ2-1; TRBD2 matches at 13 bases. This CDR3 has 15 amino acids. Germline V gene lookup returns CDR1 SQVTM and CDR2 ANQGSEA. The CDR3 spells CSIEGGLAGINEQFF. The CDR3 nucleotides read TGCAGCATTGAGGGGGGACTAGCGGGGATCAATGAGCAGTTCTTC.

The chain combines TRBV10-3 with TRBJ1-1; D ambiguous. The CDR3 is made up of 15 amino acids. Germline V gives CDR1 ENHRY, CDR2 SYGVKD. Trimming cost V 10 bases and J 0 bases, with 18 bases left between them. DNA of the CDR3: TGTGCCACCACGAGAGAGGGTTCCATGAACACTGAAGCTTTCTTT. Amino acid sequence: CATTREGSMNTEAFF.

The chain employs TRBV19 and TRBJ2-1; D is unresolved. CDR3 length: 15 residues. Germline loops: CDR1 LNHDA, CDR2 SQIVND (reference sequence). The germline V and J ends were trimmed by 1 base and 0 bases, with 7 bases remaining between them. DNA for the CDR3: TGTGCCAGTAGTATAGCAGTGGGCTCCTACAATGAGCAGTTCTTC. Its protein product is CASSIAVGSYNEQFF.

The chain links TRBV7-9 to TRBJ2-7; 7 nucleotides line up with TRBD1. V shed 7 bases and J 0 bases; nucleotides not matched to a gene: 3. The CDR3 sequence is 13 residues long. From germline, CDR1 is SEHNR and CDR2 FQNEAQ (reference sequence). CDR3 protein: CASTSGGSYEQYF. The DNA of the CDR3 is TGTGCCAGCACCTCAGGGGGCTCCTACGAGCAGTACTTC.

This chain connects TRBV7-3 to TRBJ2-2; no definite D call. The CDR3 is 14 residues long. The germline CDR1 and CDR2 sequences are SGHTA and FQGTGA. V was trimmed by 2 bases and J by 4 bases, leaving 8 bases between them. In DNA form, the CDR3 reads TGTGCCAGCAGCTTAGAGGCAGCCACCGGGGAGCTGTTTTTT. This encodes CASSLEAATGELFF.

CDR3 nucleotide sequence: TGCAGCTTAGATCGGGCTAGCGGGACAGATACGCAGTATTTT. Protein sequence: CSLDRASGTDTQYF. The chain carries TRBV29-1 and TRBJ2-3, with TRBD2 matching 8 bases. This CDR3 has 14 amino acids. Losses at the gene ends were 8 bases for V and 3 bases for J; bases not matched to a gene: 10. Germline V gene data show CDR1 as SQVTM and CDR2 as ANQGSEA.

The gene calls are TRBV24-1 and TRBJ2-3; D gene uncertain. Germline values: CDR1 KGHDR, CDR2 SFDVKD. This CDR3 region has 15 residues. Trimming pared 8 bases from V and 5 bases from J, leaving 19 bases between. CDR3 DNA: TGTGCCACCAACCTAGAAGGGCTGTCAGGAGATACGCAGTATTTT. It yields the protein CATNLEGLSGDTQYF.

The chain joins TRBV24-1 to TRBJ2-2; D is undetermined. This CDR3 comprises 12 residues. V was trimmed by 6 bases and J by 0 bases, leaving 1 base between them. CDR1 and CDR2 (germline): KGHDR, SFDVKD. CDR3 in amino acids: CATSSNTGELFF. The CDR3 nucleotides are TGTGCCACCAGTTCGAACACCGGGGAGCTGTTTTTT.

The V and J genes are TRBV2 and TRBJ1-2; TRBD1 agrees at 8 bases. CDR1 and CDR2 from the germline V gene are SNHLY and FYNNEI. This CDR3 has 11 amino acids. Trimming took 8 bases from V and 4 from J; bases not matched to a gene: 0. CDR3 bases: TGTGCCAGCGACAGGGGCTATGGCTACACCTTC. This sequence encodes CASDRGYGYTF.

V usage is TRBV30 and J usage is TRBJ2-1, with unresolved D. This CDR3 spans 13 amino acids. The V end lost 4 bases, the J end lost 5 bases, and 12 bases lay between the germline ends. Germline lookup yields CDR1 GTSNPN and CDR2 SVGIG (reference sequence). This CDR3 is CAWKTFRNNEQFF. The CDR3 DNA reads TGTGCCTGGAAAACGTTTAGGAACAATGAGCAGTTCTTC. Full variable domain (outside the CDR3, taken from reference TRBV30 and TRBJ2-1): SQTIHQWPATLVQPVGSPLSLECTVEGTSNPNLYWYRQAAGRGLQLLFYSVGIGQISSEVPQNLSASRPQDRQFILSSKKLLLSDSGFYLCAWKTFRNNEQFFGPGTRLTVL.

The V gene is TRBV2, the J gene TRBJ2-1, with no clear D. Germline V CDR1 and CDR2: SNHLY, FYNNEI. The CDR3 loop spans 14 amino acids. Trimming left V 7 bases short and J 3 bases short, with 13 bases between. The CDR3 DNA is TGTGCCAGCACCAACCGTCTCGTCTACAATGAGCAGTTCTTC. This codes for CASTNRLVYNEQFF. The full variable domain, its missing parts supplied by reference TRBV2 and TRBJ2-1, is EPEVTQTPSHQVTQMGQEVILRCVPISNHLYFYWYRQILGQKVEFLVSFYNNEISEKSEIFDDQFSVERPDGSNFTLKIRSTKLEDSAMYFCASTNRLVYNEQFFGPGTRLTVL.

The V and J genes are TRBV10-3 and TRBJ2-7; D not resolved. CDR3 length: 13 residues. Between the trimmed V and J ends, which lost 10 bases and 4 bases, there was a span of 17 bases. Germline CDR1 ENHRY, CDR2 SYGVKD. The CDR3: CASSFSTAYEQYF. CDR3 coding DNA: TGTGCCAGCAGCTTCAGTACAGCTTACGAGCAGTACTTC.

This clonotype was seen repeatedly, ten times or more. The rearrangement joins TRBV7-2 to TRBJ1-5; TRBD1 is a possible D gene (5 bases). The CDR3 covers 14 residues. V was cut by 5 bases and J by 6 bases, with 14 bases left in between. CDR1 SGHTA and CDR2 FQGNSA come from the germline V gene. This CDR3 is CASSPRGAGQPQHF. Here the CDR3 DNA reads TGTGCCAGCAGCCCTAGAGGGGCGGGTCAGCCCCAGCATTTT. Supplemented by reference TRBV7-2 and TRBJ1-5, the full variable domain reads GAGVSQSPSNKVTEKGKDVELRCDPISGHTALYWYRQSLGQGLEFLIYFQGNSAPDKSGLPSDRFSAERTGGSVSTLTIQRTQQEDSAVYLCASSPRGAGQPQHFGDGTRLSIL.

This rearrangement joins TRBV5-1 to TRBJ2-7; D possibly corresponds to TRBD1 (7 bases). The CDR3 runs 14 residues. Germline CDR1 reads SGHRS; CDR2 reads YFSETQ. V lost 6 bases to trimming and J lost 7 bases, with 20 bases between them. The chain's CDR3 is CASKPRDSVREQYF. For the CDR3, the DNA is TGCGCCAGCAAGCCGCGGGACAGCGTTCGGGAGCAGTACTTC.

The CDR3 coding sequence is TGTGCCATCAGTGAGGATAACATCTATGGCTACACCTTC. Translating gives CAISEDNIYGYTF. The rearrangement joins TRBV10-3 to TRBJ1-2; D is unclear. The V and J ends lost 2 bases and 4 bases respectively, with 8 bases between them. CDR1 is ENHRY, CDR2 SYGVKD, per germline. The CDR3 is 13 residues long.

CDR3 DNA: TGTGCCAGCAGCCCCCGAGGGAAGAACACCGGGGAGCTGTTTTTT. This sequence encodes CASSPRGKNTGELFF. J is TRBJ2-2 and V is TRBV2; a possible D gene is TRBD2 (5 bases). Germline CDR1 is SNHLY and CDR2 is FYNNEI. V was pared by 6 bases and J by 1 base, with 12 bases between. The CDR3 totals 15 residues.

This chain connects TRBV10-3 to TRBJ2-3; 10 nucleotides line up with TRBD1. The CDR3 extends over 16 amino acids. CDR1 and CDR2 (germline): ENHRY, SYGVKD. V shed 2 bases, J shed 5 bases, and the junction held 7 bases outside the gene matches. CDR3 nucleotide sequence: TGTGCCATCAGTGAGAGAGTTGGGACAGGGGTAGATACGCAGTATTTT. Its translation is CAISERVGTGVDTQYF.

The rearrangement joins TRBV11-3 to TRBJ2-5; possibly TRBD1 or TRBD2 for D (5 bases each). Trimming left V 6 bases short and J 1 base short, with 6 bases between. This CDR3 region has 12 residues. Germline V gives CDR1 SGHNT, CDR2 YENEEA. CDR3 nucleotides: TGTGCCAGCAGGGGACCCCAAGAGACCCAGTACTTC. Protein sequence: CASRGPQETQYF.

The V and J genes are TRBV20-1 and TRBJ1-6; TRBD1 agrees at 10 bases. V lost 6 bases and J lost 2; bases outside the gene matches: 4. Germline V gene sequence: CDR1 DFQATT, CDR2 SNEGSKA (reference sequence). The CDR3 extends over 15 amino acids. The DNA of the CDR3 is TGCAGTGCAAGGGACAGGGGACCCTATAATTCACCCCTCCACTTT. Residues: CSARDRGPYNSPLHF.

This clonotype was seen many times. The rearrangement joins TRBV20-1 to TRBJ2-2, with D perhaps TRBD2 (6 bases). V was clipped by 6 bases and J by 0 bases, with 14 bases between them. This CDR3 region has 15 residues. Germline V gene data show CDR1 as DFQATT and CDR2 as SNEGSKA (reference sequence). The DNA of the CDR3 is TGCAGTGCCAATACGGGCGGGGCGAACACCGGGGAGCTGTTTTTT. Its protein product is CSANTGGANTGELFF.

This clonotype was picked up many times. The CDR3 loop reads CASSLRDRGDNEQFF. Here the CDR3 DNA reads TGTGCCAGCAGCCTCCGGGACAGGGGAGACAATGAGCAGTTCTTC. The rearrangement joins TRBV5-5 to TRBJ2-1; 10 positions agree with TRBD1. This CDR3 contains 15 residues. Germline lookup yields CDR1 SGHKS and CDR2 YYEKEE (reference sequence). With V trimmed by 4 bases and J by 5 bases, 6 bases remained unmatched.

Turning to this clonotype: This could be a read error, since a much larger clone is one nucleotide away. The chain combines TRBV4-1 with TRBJ1-5; no clear D gene. This CDR3 is built from 17 residues. The germline gives CDR1 MGHRA, CDR2 YSYEKL. Trimming cost V 1 base and J 4 bases, with 17 bases left between them. The CDR3 here is CASSQVGQEVRNQPQHF. The CDR3 DNA reads TGCGCCAGCAGCCAAGTCGGGCAGGAGGTACGGAATCAGCCCCAGCATTTT.

V usage is TRBV25-1 and J usage is TRBJ2-7; a possible D gene is TRBD1 (5 bases). CDR3 length equals 12 residues. Per the germline V gene, CDR1 is MGHDK and CDR2 is SYGVNS. V was pared by 3 bases and J by 9 bases, with 12 bases between. CDR3 sequence: CASSDGARAQYF. The CDR3, as DNA: TGTGCCAGCAGTGACGGCGCCAGGGCGCAGTACTTC.

This chain uses TRBV6-1 with TRBJ2-5, with 7 bases lining up with TRBD1. Germline CDR1 reads MNHNS; CDR2 reads SASEGT. The CDR3 length is 16 residues. The V gene end was trimmed by 6 bases and the J gene end by 1 base; junction bases not matched to a gene: 11. In DNA, the CDR3 is TGTGCCAGCAGCCCTTCCCGACAGGGATTCCAAGAGACCCAGTACTTC. This gives the protein CASSPSRQGFQETQYF.

This clonotype was detected ten times or more. The J gene is TRBJ1-2, the V gene TRBV4-2; no clear D gene. Germline values: CDR1 LGHNA, CDR2 YNFKEQ. This CDR3 spans 14 amino acids. V was pared by 1 base and J by 1 base, with 7 bases between. This CDR3 is CASSQGGNNYGYTF. The CDR3, as DNA: TGTGCCAGCAGCCAAGGCGGAAATAACTATGGCTACACCTTC.

This clonotype was recorded many times. J is TRBJ2-3 and V is TRBV7-8; D is uncertain. Germline CDR1 and CDR2: SGHVS and FQNEAQ. This CDR3 has 13 amino acids. The germline V and J ends were trimmed by 7 bases and 1 base, with 9 bases remaining between them. For the CDR3, the DNA is TGTGCCAGCACCCTCTCTGGCACAGATACGCAGTATTTT. The encoded protein is CASTLSGTDTQYF.